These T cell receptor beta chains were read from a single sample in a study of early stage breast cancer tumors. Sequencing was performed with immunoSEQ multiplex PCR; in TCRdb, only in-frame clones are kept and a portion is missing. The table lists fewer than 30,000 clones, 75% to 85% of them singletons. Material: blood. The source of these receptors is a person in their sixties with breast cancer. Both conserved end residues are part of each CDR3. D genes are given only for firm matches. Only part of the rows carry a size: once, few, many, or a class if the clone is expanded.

CASSLREGDTIYF	TGTGCCAGCAGCTTAAGAGAGGGTGACACCATATATTTT	TRBJ1-3	.	few	TRBV7-2
CASSQDGPGPTGELFF	TGCGCCAGCAGCCAAGATGGGCCAGGGCCCACCGGGGAGCTGTTTTTT	TRBJ2-2	.	.	TRBV4-3
CAYVQGETQYF	TGTGCCTATGTACAGGGAGAGACCCAGTACTTC	TRBJ2-5	.	once	TRBV30
CASSLDRASNQPQHF	TGTGCCAGTAGTCTGGACAGGGCTAGCAATCAGCCCCAGCATTTT	TRBJ1-5	TRBD1	.	TRBV19
CASSLIGGRGRTGELFF	TGTGCCAGCAGCTTAATCGGCGGGAGGGGTCGCACCGGGGAGCTGTTTTTT	TRBJ2-2	TRBD2	.	TRBV7-6
CASRGQDTEAFF	TGTGCCAGCAGGGGGCAAGACACTGAAGCTTTCTTT	TRBJ1-1	.	.	TRBV6-5
CASSFQGNYGYTF	TGTGCCAGCAGCTTCCAGGGTAACTATGGCTACACCTTC	TRBJ1-2	.	once	TRBV7-8
CASSGGLAPVEETQYF	TGTGCCAGCAGCGGGGGACTAGCGCCCGTCGAAGAGACCCAGTACTTC	TRBJ2-5	TRBD2	.	TRBV9
CASSTLAGLPYEQYF	TGTGCCAGCAGCACACTAGCGGGACTACCTTACGAGCAGTACTTC	TRBJ2-7	TRBD2	once	TRBV11-2
CASSIGTSGGTDTQYF	TGTGCCAGTAGTATTGGGACTAGCGGGGGCACAGATACGCAGTATTTT	TRBJ2-3	TRBD2	.	TRBV19
CASSQEEGGRTYEQYF	TGCGCCAGCAGCCAAGAAGAGGGCGGCAGAACCTACGAGCAGTACTTC	TRBJ2-7	.	.	TRBV4-3
CASSEEGGRTYEQYF	TGTGCCAGCAGTGAAGAGGGCGGGAGGACCTACGAGCAGTACTTC	TRBJ2-7	TRBD2	.	TRBV6-1
CASSLKAGGTTEAFF	TGTGCCAGCAGTTTAAAGGCAGGGGGCACGACTGAAGCTTTCTTT	TRBJ1-1	TRBD1	medium-sized	TRBV27
CSVVATAGGIYEQFF	TGCAGCGTTGTGGCTACGGCAGGGGGCATCTATGAGCAGTTCTTC	TRBJ2-1	TRBD1	.	TRBV29-1
CASSVVGRGTGELFF	TGTGCCAGCAGCGTAGTGGGGCGAGGCACCGGGGAGCTGTTTTTT	TRBJ2-2	.	.	TRBV9
CASSFRAGGGNQPQHF	TGTGCCAGCAGCTTCCGGGCAGGGGGCGGCAATCAGCCCCAGCATTTT	TRBJ1-5	TRBD1	.	TRBV7-2
CASSLDKLSNQPQHF	TGTGCCAGCTCCCTGGACAAGCTTAGCAATCAGCCCCAGCATTTT	TRBJ1-5	.	few	TRBV18
CASSPGRETQYF	TGTGCCAGCAGTCCAGGGCGGGAGACCCAGTACTTC	TRBJ2-5	.	few	TRBV2
CASSSRLAVTGELFF	TGTGCCAGCAGCTCTCGACTAGCGGTGACCGGGGAGCTGTTTTTT	TRBJ2-2	TRBD2	.	TRBV7-3
CASSQSRNGYTF	TGTGCCAGCAGCCAATCGAGGAATGGCTACACCTTC	TRBJ1-2	.	.	TRBV16
CASSPQLAEHTGELFF	TGTGCCAGCTCCCCCCAGCTAGCGGAGCACACCGGGGAGCTGTTTTTT	TRBJ2-2	TRBD2	.	TRBV18
CASSLFNNEQFF	TGTGCCAGCAGCTTATTTAACAATGAGCAGTTCTTC	TRBJ2-1	.	.	TRBV7-2
CASSLWETADTQYF	TGTGCCAGCAGCTTGTGGGAGACTGCAGATACGCAGTATTTT	TRBJ2-3	.	.	TRBV5-6
CASSSGTSGHNEQFF	TGCGCCAGCAGCTCGGGGACTAGCGGGCACAATGAGCAGTTCTTC	TRBJ2-1	TRBD2	.	TRBV5-1
CSSGVSYNEQFF	TGCTCTAGCGGGGTCTCCTACAATGAGCAGTTCTTC	TRBJ2-1	TRBD2	.	TRBV29-1
CASSGGQGIDTQYF	TGTGCCAGCAGCGGGGGACAGGGAATTGATACGCAGTATTTT	TRBJ2-3	TRBD1	.	TRBV11-1
CASSSITGGSGQPQHF	TGTGCCAGCAGCTCCATCACAGGGGGCTCCGGACAGCCCCAGCATTTT	TRBJ1-5	TRBD1	medium-sized	TRBV7-8
CASSFRGSTGELFF	TGTGCCAGCAGCTTCCGCGGGAGTACCGGGGAGCTGTTTTTT	TRBJ2-2	TRBD2	.	TRBV7-2
CASSLDGPYEQYF	TGTGCCAGCAGCTTGGACGGTCCCTACGAGCAGTACTTC	TRBJ2-7	.	once	TRBV5-5
CSVDQLRGSGRKSQYF	TGCAGCGTTGATCAACTCCGAGGTAGCGGGCGTAAGTCCCAGTACTTC	TRBJ2-5	TRBD2	.	TRBV29-1
CASSLGLAGEDEQFF	TGCGCCAGCAGCTTGGGGCTAGCGGGAGAGGATGAGCAGTTCTTC	TRBJ2-1	TRBD2	once	TRBV5-1
CASRGGYEQYF	TGTGCCAGCAGGGGAGGGTACGAGCAGTACTTC	TRBJ2-7	TRBD2	few	TRBV2
CASSFGTAGGYTF	TGTGCCAGCAGCTTCGGGACAGCTGGAGGCTACACCTTC	TRBJ1-2	TRBD1	.	TRBV7-8